These 13 T cell receptor beta chains were all obtained from the same sample, sequenced in a study of cytomegalovirus exposure and HLA in healthy donors. Here immunoSEQ multiplex PCR was the method, and the copy in TCRdb shows in-frame clones only, minus some. The repertoire holds over 110,000 clones, about nine tenths seen once, with less than 3.5% in the top ten. The specimen sequenced was PBMCs. The receptor set was obtained from a young man in good health and CMV-seronegative.

This clone counts as medium-sized. This chain uses TRBV6-4 with TRBJ2-3, with 8 nucleotides matching TRBD1. Per the germline V gene, CDR1 is MRHNA and CDR2 is SNTAGT. The CDR3 consists of 14 residues. Trimming removed 0 bases from V and 4 bases from J; junction bases left unmatched: 0. CDR3 protein: CASSDSTGADTQYF. The DNA for the CDR3 is TGTGCCAGCAGTGACTCGACAGGGGCAGATACGCAGTATTTT.

The V call is TRBV4-2, the J call TRBJ2-1, with 16 bases identical to TRBD2. CDR1 LGHNA and CDR2 YNFKEQ come from the germline V gene. CDR3 length: 22 amino acids. V lost 4 bases and J lost 2; bases outside the gene matches: 17. The CDR3 sequence: CASSPTGTSGRGSHRAYNEQFF. For the CDR3, the DNA is TGTGCCAGCAGCCCTACCGGGACTAGCGGGAGGGGATCCCACCGGGCCTACAATGAGCAGTTCTTC.

This CDR3 is CASSDSPGMNTEAFF. CDR3 DNA: TGTGCCAGCAGTGACTCGCCGGGTATGAACACTGAAGCTTTCTTT. The chain links TRBV6-4 to TRBJ1-1; no firm D call. The CDR3 extends over 15 amino acids. Germline V CDR1 and CDR2: MRHNA, SNTAGT. Trimming cost V 0 bases and J 0 bases, with 8 bases left between them.

CDR3 nucleotides: TGTGCCAGCAGCTTGGAGCTAGCGGGTCCCAAAAACATTCAGTACTTC. Amino acids: CASSLELAGPKNIQYF. This rearrangement joins TRBV13 to TRBJ2-4; 8 nucleotides agree with TRBD2. The V gene's germline CDR1 is PRHDT and CDR2 FYEKMQ (reference sequence). Trimming cost V 3 bases and J 2 bases; bases outside gene matches: 6. The CDR3 sequence is 16 residues long.

DNA of the CDR3: TGCGCCAGCAGCCCTTCTATGTCGGGGGGAAGCACAGATACGCAGTATTTT. This codes for CASSPSMSGGSTDTQYF. The chain has TRBV4-1 and TRBJ2-3; 7 bases line up with TRBD2. With 4 bases clipped from V and 0 bases from J, the junction kept 10 bases outside the gene matches. The CDR3 totals 17 residues. The germline V gene encodes CDR1 MGHRA and CDR2 YSYEKL.

V usage is TRBV6-6 and J usage is TRBJ2-1; 10 bases line up with TRBD2. Germline V gene sequence: CDR1 MNHNY, CDR2 SVGAGI (reference sequence). V was clipped by 5 bases and J by 3 bases; unmatched bases: 4. The CDR3 sequence is 15 residues long. The DNA for the CDR3 is TGTGCCAGCAGTCTAGCGGGAGTAAACTACAATGAGCAGTTCTTC. Translating gives CASSLAGVNYNEQFF.

The chain uses TRBV27 and TRBJ1-2; possibly TRBD1 for D (6 bases). The CDR3 length is 15 residues. Deletions cut 7 bases from V and 3 bases from J, with 18 bases between. The germline V gene encodes CDR1 MNHEY and CDR2 SMNVEV (reference sequence). The CDR3 coding sequence is TGTGCCAGCATCGTAAGAGGGGGGGTTTACTATGGCTACACCTTC. Translating it yields CASIVRGGVYYGYTF.

This clone was seen a single time. V gene TRBV30 combines with J gene TRBJ2-5, with a weak D call TRBD2 (6 bases). Germline V gives CDR1 GTSNPN, CDR2 SVGIG (reference sequence). This CDR3 comprises 12 residues. V lost 3 bases to trimming and J lost 4 bases, with 9 bases between them. The CDR3 nucleotides read TGTGCCTGGAGGGTGGGGGGAGAGACCCAGTACTTC. Protein sequence: CAWRVGGETQYF.

V and J are TRBV7-8 and TRBJ2-7; the D is unclear. Germline CDR1 SGHVS, CDR2 FQNEAQ. The V end lost 3 bases, the J end lost 7 bases, and 7 bases lay between the germline ends. The CDR3 spans 11 residues. The CDR3 reads CASSFTQEQYF. The DNA for the CDR3 is TGTGCCAGCAGCTTCACTCAAGAGCAGTACTTC. Supplemented by reference TRBV7-8 and TRBJ2-7, the full variable domain reads GAGVSQSPRYKVAKRGQDVALRCDPISGHVSLFWYQQALGQGPEFLTYFQNEAQLDKSGLPSDRFFAERPEGSVSTLKIQRTQQEDSAVYLCASSFTQEQYFGPGTRLTVT.

This sequence joins TRBV27 and TRBJ1-2; no firm D call. Germline-derived CDR1 and CDR2 are MNHEY and SMNVEV (reference sequence). Deletions cut 7 bases from V and 0 bases from J, with 9 bases between. The CDR3 is 13 residues long. CDR3 sequence (DNA): TGTGCCAGCAAAGGAGAAACTAACTATGGCTACACCTTC. Its protein product is CASKGETNYGYTF.

The V gene is TRBV6-1, the J gene TRBJ2-5, with 7 bases matching TRBD1. V shed 2 bases and J 5 bases; nucleotides not matched to a gene: 17. The CDR3 spans 18 residues. Germline CDR1 and CDR2: MNHNS and SASEGT. The CDR3 coding sequence is TGTGCCAGCAGTGAACCCCGGCCCGGACAGGCCGGTAGGGAGACCCAGTACTTC. Its protein product is CASSEPRPGQAGRETQYF.

The chain uses TRBV5-6 and TRBJ1-2; no definite D call. The CDR3 spans 14 residues. CDR1 SGHDT and CDR2 YYEEEE come from the germline V gene. Trimming removed 0 bases at V and 5 bases at J, with 11 bases between. CDR3 sequence: CASSLGGRYYGYTF. DNA for the CDR3: TGTGCCAGCAGCTTGGGAGGGCGTTATTATGGCTACACCTTC.

This clone was recorded once. This chain joins TRBV7-6 and TRBJ2-2; TRBD1 might be the D (7 bases). V was shortened by 7 bases and J by 7 bases, with 19 bases between the two germline ends. Germline assignment: CDR1 SGHVS and CDR2 FNYEAQ. This CDR3 has 15 residues. As DNA, the CDR3 is TGTGCCAGCACCGTCGGAGGGGGCGCTATCGGGGAGCTGTTTTTT. As protein: CASTVGGGAIGELFF.